This T cell receptor beta chain was captured in a study of T cell repertoires in cytomegalovirus infection. CDR1 and CDR2 (germline): SGHNT, YENEEA. Trimming cost V 0 bases and J 8 bases; bases outside gene matches: 11. The length of the CDR3 is 18 residues. TCRdb reanalysed the reads using MiXCR and keeps one entry per CDR3 protein. The table includes some 600,000 distinct CDR3 sequences, 24% detected once. Concerning this clonotype: The antigen is not known.

Study outcomes and limitations: In two of eight donors, the top clonotype was HLA-C-restricted CMV-specific.

V gene TRBV11-3 combines with J gene TRBJ2-1, with 12 bases matching TRBD2. This receptor was taken from a human donor in good health (CMV status not recorded). Some clones in this sample may be carry-over from other donors' samples. Sequenced sample: CD8+ T cells from PBMCs. The CDR3 nucleotides are TGTGCCAGCAGCTTAGATCTCAGGCTAGCGGGGGGGCACGATGAGCAGTTCTTC. Amino acids: CASSLDLRLAGGHDEQFF.